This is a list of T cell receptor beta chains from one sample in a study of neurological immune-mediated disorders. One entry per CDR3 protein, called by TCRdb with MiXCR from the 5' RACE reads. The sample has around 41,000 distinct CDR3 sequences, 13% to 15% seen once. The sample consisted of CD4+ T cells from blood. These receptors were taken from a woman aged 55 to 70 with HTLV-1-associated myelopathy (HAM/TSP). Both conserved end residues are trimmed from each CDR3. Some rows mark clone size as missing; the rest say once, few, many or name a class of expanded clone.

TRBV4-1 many ASSQEVRQGSDQPQH
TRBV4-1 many ASSYAGGRITEAF
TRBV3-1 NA ASSRVDRDTEAF
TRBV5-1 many ASSLAFAVGDTQY
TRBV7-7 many ASSLVATGTQY
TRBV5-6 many ASSLFDSHTGELF
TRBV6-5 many ASRLAVNTDTQY
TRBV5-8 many ASSRPMGNQPQH
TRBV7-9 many ASSWGTTGGAEAF
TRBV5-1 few ASRAGLSYEQY
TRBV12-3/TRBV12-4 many ASSFPGGRGEQF
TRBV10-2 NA ASSESTQGRETQY
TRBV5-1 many ASSWGDRAIETY
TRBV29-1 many SVVWGANGELF
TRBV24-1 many ATNRQGFSTEAF
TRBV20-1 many SARQVINRFT
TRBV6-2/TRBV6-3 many ASRLTGGVQPQH
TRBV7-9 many ASSLLMNTEAF
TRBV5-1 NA ASGLAGAIEQF
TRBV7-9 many ASSPTESGNTIY
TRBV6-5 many ASRTTGDGGELF
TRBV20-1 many SASRQDDGYT
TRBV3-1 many ASSQNLGGYEQY
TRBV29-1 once SVSRSTEAF
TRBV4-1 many ASSPRRGGSYNEQF
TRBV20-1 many SAQRPPLAGGYNEQF
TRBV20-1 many SAIGPGRSSEQY
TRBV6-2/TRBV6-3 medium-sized ASSYASPHEQF
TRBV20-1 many SARGQGRAGELF
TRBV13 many ASSLGSGLPEAF
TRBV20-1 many SATYLGQSYEQY
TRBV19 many ASSIRENYGYT
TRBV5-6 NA ASSFYICSARLAVYNEQF
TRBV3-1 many ASSRSATSGNEQF
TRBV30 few AWSVGGEAF
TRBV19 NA AGAGAGGNQPQH
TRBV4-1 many AVGGPRNEQF
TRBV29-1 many SVDRTGPLQETQY
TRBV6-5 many ASGSSSARTDTQY
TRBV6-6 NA SSRDSTSGTDTRY
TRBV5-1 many ASSHGQGYEQY
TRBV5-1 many ASSPSGQGVTGANVLT
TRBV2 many ASSEKWGRSYGYT
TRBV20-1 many SATRGRVGAF
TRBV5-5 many ASSRSGEVETQY
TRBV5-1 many ASSFGRGETQY
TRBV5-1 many ASSTNGQGGTEAF